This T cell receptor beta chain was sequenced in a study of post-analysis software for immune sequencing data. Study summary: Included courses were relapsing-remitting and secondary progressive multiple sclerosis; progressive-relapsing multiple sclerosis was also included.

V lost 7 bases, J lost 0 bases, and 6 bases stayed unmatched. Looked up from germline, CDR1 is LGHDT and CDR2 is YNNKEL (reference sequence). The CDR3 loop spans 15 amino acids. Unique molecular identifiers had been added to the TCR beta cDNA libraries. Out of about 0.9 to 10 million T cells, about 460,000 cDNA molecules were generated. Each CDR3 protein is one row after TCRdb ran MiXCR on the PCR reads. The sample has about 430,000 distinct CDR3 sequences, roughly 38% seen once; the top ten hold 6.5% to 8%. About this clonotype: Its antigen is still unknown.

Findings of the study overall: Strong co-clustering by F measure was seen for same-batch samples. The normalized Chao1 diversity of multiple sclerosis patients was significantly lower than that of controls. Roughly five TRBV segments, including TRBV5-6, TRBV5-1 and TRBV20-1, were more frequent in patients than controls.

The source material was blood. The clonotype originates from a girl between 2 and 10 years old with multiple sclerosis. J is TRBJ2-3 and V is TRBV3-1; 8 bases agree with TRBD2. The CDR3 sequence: CASTPSGGSTDTQYF. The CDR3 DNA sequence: TGTGCCAGCACTCCCAGCGGGGGAAGCACAGATACGCAGTATTTT.